The 5 T cell receptor beta chains presented below share a single source sample, sequenced in a study of blood T cell repertoires in COVID-19. Generated by immunoSEQ multiplex PCR, the TCRdb table keeps only in-frame clones and is missing some. The sample shows a few hundred thousand clones, roughly 80% of them seen only once. The sample comprised peripheral blood. These TCRs come from a woman of 80 years or more with acute or convalescent COVID-19.

V gene TRBV6-4 combines with J gene TRBJ2-5, with a weak D call TRBD2 (5 bases). This CDR3 is built from 13 residues. V was pared by 4 bases and J by 2 bases, with 8 bases between. Germline CDR1 MRHNA, CDR2 SNTAGT. The CDR3 here is CASSVRLQETQYF. In nucleotides, the CDR3 is TGTGCCAGCAGTGTCAGACTACAAGAGACCCAGTACTTC.

In this sample, this clone turned up once. The chain couples TRBV11-2 to TRBJ1-1; TRBD1 matches at 9 bases. With V trimmed by 4 bases and J by 0 bases, 6 bases remained unmatched. Germline CDR1 and CDR2: SGHAT and FQNNGV. This CDR3 spans 16 amino acids. The CDR3, as DNA: TGTGCCAGCAGCTCCGGGACAGGGACAATGAACACTGAAGCTTTCTTT. Encoded protein: CASSSGTGTMNTEAFF.

The J gene is TRBJ1-6, the V gene TRBV11-3, with TRBD1 as a possible D gene (5 bases). The CDR3 extends over 13 amino acids. V shed 5 bases and J shed 10 bases, with 12 bases lying between them. The germline V gene encodes CDR1 SGHNT and CDR2 YENEEA. The CDR3 nucleotides read TGTGCCAGCAGCCCGACGGGGGGATCACCCCTCCACTTT. This gives the protein CASSPTGGSPLHF. Looking up the rest from reference TRBV11-3 and TRBJ1-6 gives the full variable domain: EAGVVQSPRYKIIEKKQPVAFWCNPISGHNTLYWYLQNLGQGPELLIRYENEEAVDDSQLPKDRFSAERLKGVDSTLKIQPAELGDSAVYLCASSPTGGSPLHFGNGTRLTVT.

This clone has a single count. The chain employs TRBV10-3 and TRBJ2-3; 7 bases fit TRBD2. This CDR3 is built from 15 residues. The V and J ends lost 8 bases and 4 bases, in that order; junction bases with no gene match: 12. Germline CDR1 and CDR2: ENHRY and SYGVKD. The CDR3 DNA reads as TGTGCCATCGACTCGGGGCGGGAGCGCTCAGATACGCAGTATTTT. Translation: CAIDSGRERSDTQYF.

The chain employs TRBV27 and TRBJ2-7, with TRBD2 matching over 8 bases. This CDR3 is built from 15 residues. With 0 bases clipped from V and 2 bases from J, the junction kept 3 bases outside the gene matches. Germline CDR1 and CDR2: MNHEY and SMNVEV (reference sequence). The CDR3 region is CASSLSPGGPYEQYF. CDR3 bases: TGTGCCAGCAGTTTATCGCCGGGAGGGCCCTACGAGCAGTACTTC.